Presented here are 23 T cell receptor beta chains from one specimen sequenced in a study of shared clonotypes between healthy human individuals. Produced via immunoSEQ multiplex PCR; TCRdb's table is partial and in-frame only. The table records hundreds of thousands of clones, around 73% of them present only once. Sequences were obtained from memory CD4+ T cells sorted from blood. As to subset: CD45RA-negative fraction. All receptors come from a young woman in good health.

A remark on this clone: The identical CDR3 is also encoded by other nucleotide sequences in the sample. The rearrangement uses TRBV5-5 and TRBJ2-6; D ambiguous. The V gene's germline CDR1 is SGHKS and CDR2 YYEKEE (reference sequence). The V end was cut by 7 bases, the J end by 0 bases, with 5 bases between. This CDR3 spans 13 amino acids. CDR3: CASSLSGANVLTF. The CDR3 DNA sequence: TGTGCCAGCTCGCTCTCTGGGGCCAACGTCCTGACTTTC.

This clone has only one observation. The chain couples TRBV19 to TRBJ2-5; D might be TRBD2 (5 bases). V was cut by 4 bases and J by 2 bases, with 11 bases left in between. The germline CDR1 and CDR2 sequences are LNHDA and SQIVND (reference sequence). CDR3 length: 14 residues. The DNA for the CDR3 is TGTGCCAGTAGTAGAAACGGGGTACAAGAGACCCAGTACTTC. It codes for CASSRNGVQETQYF.

This clone was detected a few times. CDR3 residues: CASSLGRLAGSTDTQYF. The CDR3 DNA is TGTGCCAGCAGCTTAGGGAGACTAGCGGGAAGCACAGATACGCAGTATTTT. The rearrangement joins TRBV11-3 to TRBJ2-3, with 11 bases fitting TRBD2. The germline V gene has CDR1 SGHNT and CDR2 YENEEA. Trimming at V came to 1 base and at J to 0 bases, leaving 3 bases not matched to a gene. This CDR3 is built from 17 residues.

V is TRBV10-3 and J is TRBJ1-1; D is possibly TRBD1 (6 bases). The CDR3 has 16 amino acids. V shed 10 bases and J shed 4 bases, with 25 bases lying between them. The germline CDR1 and CDR2 sequences are ENHRY and SYGVKD. In DNA, the CDR3 is TGTGCCAACCGGCCCGCACAGGGAGGTTTCGGCACTGAAGCTTTCTTT. Encoded protein: CANRPAQGGFGTEAFF.

The chain joins TRBV19 to TRBJ2-1, with TRBD2 matching 10 bases. CDR1 and CDR2 from the germline V gene are LNHDA and SQIVND (reference sequence). The CDR3 spans 17 residues. V trimming: 2 bases; J trimming: 9 bases; junction bases outside the gene matches: 13. DNA of the CDR3: TGTGCCAGTAGTATAAGGGGGCTAGCGGGAGATGTGGGTGAGCAGTTCTTC. This translates into CASSIRGLAGDVGEQFF.

This chain connects TRBV5-4 to TRBJ1-4; 7 bases are shared with TRBD1. Germline trimming cut 4 bases from V and 1 base from J; bases unmatched to any gene: 4. This CDR3 has 15 amino acids. Germline loops: CDR1 SGHNT, CDR2 YYREEE (reference sequence). In nucleotides, the CDR3 is TGTGCCAGCAGCGACGGGACAGAAACTAATGAAAAACTGTTTTTT. Translating it yields CASSDGTETNEKLFF.

This clone was found once. The chain employs TRBV10-3 and TRBJ2-2; D possibly matches TRBD1 or TRBD2 (6 bases each). The CDR3 sequence is 14 residues long. Germline lookup yields CDR1 ENHRY and CDR2 SYGVKD. V lost 6 bases, J lost 3 bases, and 11 bases lay in between. CDR3 region: CAIRGGLDTGELFF. CDR3 nucleotide sequence: TGTGCCATCAGAGGGGGACTCGACACCGGGGAGCTGTTTTTT.

CDR3 sequence reads: CANPSRAGPRLEQFF. The CDR3 region has the DNA TGTGCCAACCCTTCCCGGGCAGGCCCTCGGTTAGAGCAGTTCTTC. This chain connects TRBV5-5 to TRBJ2-1; D call uncertain. Germline CDR1 and CDR2: SGHKS and YYEKEE (reference sequence). V was shortened by 9 bases and J by 10 bases, with 26 bases between the two germline ends. CDR3 length equals 15 residues.

V and J are TRBV5-5 and TRBJ2-6, with 10 bases that match TRBD1. The CDR3 has 18 amino acids. Germline CDR1 and CDR2: SGHKS and YYEKEE (reference sequence). With 3 bases clipped from V and 1 base from J, the junction kept 7 bases outside the gene matches. For the CDR3, the DNA is TGTGCCAGCAGCTCCTCCGGGACAGGGGTTTCTGGGGCCAACGTCCTGACTTTC. Translating it yields CASSSSGTGVSGANVLTF.

The chain couples TRBV29-1 to TRBJ2-7; D could derive from TRBD1 or TRBD2 (5 bases each). Germline V gene data show CDR1 as SQVTM and CDR2 as ANQGSEA. The V gene lost 0 bases and the J gene lost 3 bases, with 12 bases spanning the gap. CDR3 length: 14 residues. In nucleotides, the CDR3 is TGCAGCGTTGAAGATCAGTCGAGGGGCTACGAGCAGTACTTC. It is translated as CSVEDQSRGYEQYF.

This chain uses TRBV28 with TRBJ2-3, with TRBD2 identical over 7 bases. Germline CDR1 MDHEN, CDR2 SYDVKM. V trimming: 6 bases; J trimming: 9 bases; junction bases outside the gene matches: 6. The CDR3 covers 12 residues. As DNA, the CDR3 is TGTGCCAGCAGACCCAGCGGGATAACGCAGTATTTT. Protein product: CASRPSGITQYF.

V is TRBV27 and J is TRBJ2-3; 7 positions match TRBD2. Germline CDR1 MNHEY, CDR2 SMNVEV (reference sequence). V shed 2 bases and J 13 bases; nucleotides not matched to a gene: 15. The CDR3 is 15 residues long. The CDR3: CASSLLGGSPSQEYF. The CDR3 DNA reads as TGTGCCAGCAGTTTACTGGGCGGGAGCCCCTCCCAAGAGTATTTT.

This clone was detected once. The chain employs TRBV25-1 and TRBJ2-7, with D unresolved. Germline V CDR1 and CDR2: MGHDK, SYGVNS. Trimming took 5 bases from V and 0 from J, leaving 5 bases between them. CDR3 size: 12 residues. CDR3 DNA: TGTGCCAGCAGTTCTTTCTCCTACGAGCAGTACTTC. Protein sequence: CASSSFSYEQYF.

The chain couples TRBV25-1 to TRBJ2-7, with no clear D. CDR1 and CDR2 from the germline V gene are MGHDK and SYGVNS. This CDR3 has 12 amino acids. Trimming stripped 4 bases from V and 2 bases from J, with 6 bases between. The CDR3 DNA reads TGTGCCAGCAGTGTCAGAGCCTACGAGCAGTACTTC. Encoded protein: CASSVRAYEQYF.

This clone was detected only once. The rearrangement joins TRBV7-9 to TRBJ1-5, with 12 nucleotides matching TRBD1. V dropped 5 bases and J dropped 0; count of bases not matched to a gene: 8. There are 18 residues in the CDR3. Germline CDR1 reads SEHNR; CDR2 reads FQNEAQ (reference sequence). CDR3 residues: CASSKGTGGLYSNQPQHF. The DNA of the CDR3 is TGTGCCAGCAGCAAGGGGACAGGGGGCCTCTATAGCAATCAGCCCCAGCATTTT. The full variable domain, rest sourced from reference TRBV7-9 and TRBJ1-5, is DTGVSQNPRHKITKRGQNVTFRCDPISEHNRLYWYRQTLGQGPEFLTYFQNEAQLEKSRLLSDRFSAERPKGSFSTLEIQRTEQGDSAMYLCASSKGTGGLYSNQPQHFGDGTRLSIL.

This clone was observed a handful of times. The V and J genes are TRBV2 and TRBJ2-1; 8 positions agree with TRBD1. In germline, CDR1 is SNHLY, CDR2 FYNNEI. There are 16 residues in the CDR3. After removal of 2 bases from V and 1 base from J, the junction contained 4 bases not matched to a gene. For the CDR3, the DNA is TGTGCCAGCAGTGAACAGGGGGCAGGGTCCTACAATGAGCAGTTCTTC. This encodes CASSEQGAGSYNEQFF.

This sequence joins TRBV2 and TRBJ1-5; maybe TRBD1 (6 bases). This CDR3 is 14 amino acids long. V lost 5 bases and J 5 bases, leaving 13 bases between the germline ends. From germline, CDR1 is SNHLY and CDR2 FYNNEI. The CDR3 reads CASSLGGLDQPQHF. CDR3 DNA: TGTGCCAGCAGTCTTGGGGGGCTGGATCAGCCCCAGCATTTT.

This chain joins TRBV18 and TRBJ1-2; TRBD1 agrees at 9 bases. This CDR3 region has 13 residues. Trimming removed 4 bases from V and 8 bases from J; junction bases left unmatched: 5. Looked up from germline, CDR1 is KGHSH and CDR2 is LQKENI. In DNA form, the CDR3 reads TGTGCCAGCTCACTACAGGGGGCTAAAGGCTACACCTTC. This encodes CASSLQGAKGYTF. The variable domain in full, completed from reference TRBV18 and TRBJ1-2, reads NAGVMQNPRHLVRRRGQEARLRCSPMKGHSHVYWYRQLPEEGLKFMVYLQKENIIDESGMPKERFSAEFPKEGPSILRIQQVVRGDSAAYFCASSLQGAKGYTFGSGTRLTVV.

The chain employs TRBV27 and TRBJ1-1; the D gene is possibly TRBD1 (5 bases). Trimming took off 6 bases at V and 1 base at J, with 15 bases between the two ends. The CDR3 consists of 15 residues. The germline V gene has CDR1 MNHEY and CDR2 SMNVEV (reference sequence). CDR3 DNA sequence: TGTGCCAGCAGCCCGACTGGGGGGGAGAACACTGAAGCTTTCTTT. The encoded protein is CASSPTGGENTEAFF.

CDR3 DNA: TGTGCCAGCAGCTTGGGTGGTCGCAGGGTGGGAGAAAAACTGTTTTTT. Amino acid sequence: CASSLGGRRVGEKLFF. The chain employs TRBV5-4 and TRBJ1-4; TRBD1 might be the D (5 bases). Germline assignment: CDR1 SGHNT and CDR2 YYREEE (reference sequence). The CDR3 runs to 16 residues. The V gene lost 0 bases and the J gene lost 8 bases, with 17 bases spanning the gap.

The chain couples TRBV2 to TRBJ2-4, with 7 positions matching TRBD1. Looked up from germline, CDR1 is SNHLY and CDR2 is FYNNEI. This CDR3 contains 14 residues. J was trimmed by 3 bases and V by 11 bases; bases with no gene match: 10. The CDR3 nucleotides read TGTGCCTTAGGGACAGCGGCCGGCAAAAACATTCAGTACTTC. Amino acid sequence: CALGTAAGKNIQYF. The full variable domain, rest sourced from reference TRBV2 and TRBJ2-4, is EPEVTQTPSHQVTQMGQEVILRCVPISNHLYFYWYRQILGQKVEFLVSFYNNEISEKSEIFDDQFSVERPDGSNFTLKIRSTKLEDSAMYFCALGTAAGKNIQYFGAGTRLSVL.

This rearrangement joins TRBV11-2 to TRBJ2-7; 9 bases align to TRBD1. Trimming at V came to 5 bases and at J to 0 bases, leaving 5 bases not matched to a gene. Germline V gene sequence: CDR1 SGHAT, CDR2 FQNNGV. The CDR3 length is 15 residues. CDR3 region: CASSRDRALSYEQYF. The CDR3 nucleotides read TGTGCCAGCAGCAGGGACAGGGCCCTCTCCTACGAGCAGTACTTC. Full variable domain (missing parts from reference TRBV11-2 and TRBJ2-7): EAGVAQSPRYKIIEKRQSVAFWCNPISGHATLYWYQQILGQGPKLLIQFQNNGVVDDSQLPKDRFSAERLKGVDSTLKIQPAKLEDSAVYLCASSRDRALSYEQYFGPGTRLTVT.

This clone was counted only a few times. This chain connects TRBV19 to TRBJ2-1, with 12 nucleotides matching TRBD2. Germline loops: CDR1 LNHDA, CDR2 SQIVND (reference sequence). The ends lost 1 base at V and 6 bases at J; junction bases unmatched: 7. The CDR3 has 17 amino acids. The CDR3 protein is CASSIGRTSGTGNEQFF. The CDR3 DNA reads TGTGCCAGTAGTATAGGGAGGACTAGCGGGACTGGCAATGAGCAGTTCTTC.